One and the same sample provided the 8 T cell receptor beta chains below, sequenced in a study of T cells in Graves' hyperthyroidism and ophthalmopathy (dated by TCRdb to the late 2010s). The library was obtained by multiplex PCR. The instrument was an Illumina HiSeq 2000. The TCR beta CDR3 regions were amplified from the RNA transcripts. The first round of RT-PCR for the TCR CDR3 was performed with the HTBI primer set and the Qiagen OneStep RT-PCR kit. Using fastp trimming at Q25 and MiXCR clonotype assembly, TCRdb reanalyzed the public sequencing data and kept in-frame beta chains. Rows with a matching CDR3 protein are joined into one entry that keeps the most common DNA and genes. The sample table shows fewer than 800,000 distinct CDR3 sequences, and 16% are seen once. Under 9.5% of the sample lies in the top ten. Sequencing used blood. The receptors originated from a young man with Graves' hyperthyroidism.

Many counts were recorded for this clonotype. The CDR3 loop reads CASSQSYMQFF. CDR3 DNA: TGTGCCAGCAGCCAGTCGTATATGCAGTTCTTC. This chain joins TRBV28 and TRBJ2-1; D is uncertain. V dropped 6 bases and J dropped 12 bases, with 12 bases sitting between them. This CDR3 contains 11 residues. Germline lookup yields CDR1 MDHEN and CDR2 SYDVKM.

This clonotype was recorded many times. This chain connects TRBV30 to TRBJ1-1; 8 positions agree with TRBD1. The V gene's germline CDR1 is GTSNPN and CDR2 SVGIG (reference sequence). The CDR3 contains 19 residues. With V trimmed by 0 bases and J by 0 bases, 15 bases remained unmatched. In nucleotides, the CDR3 is TGTGCCTGGAGTGTAAAATACGTTCGGGACAGGAGCTTGAACACTGAAGCTTTCTTT. Protein: CAWSVKYVRDRSLNTEAFF.

This clonotype was seen more than once but under ten times. The chain combines TRBV6-1 with TRBJ2-5, with D maybe TRBD2 (7 bases). Per germline, CDR1 MNHNS and CDR2 SASEGT. The CDR3 runs to 17 residues. Trimming shortened V by 6 bases and J by 4 bases, and 24 bases separated the two germline ends. CDR3 DNA: TGTGCCAGCAGGCCTAGGGGGGGGGCGGGAGCTCTAGAGACCCAGTACTTC. Residues: CASRPRGGAGALETQYF.

This clonotype was recorded at least ten times. The chain employs TRBV28 and TRBJ2-3; D gene ambiguous. CDR3 size: 12 residues. V was clipped by 5 bases and J by 5 bases, with 8 bases between them. The germline CDR1 and CDR2 sequences are MDHEN and SYDVKM. The CDR3 protein is CASSKGKDTQYF. CDR3 in DNA: TGTGCCAGCAGTAAAGGCAAAGATACGCAGTATTTT.

The chain employs TRBV11-3 and TRBJ2-1; 7 bases agree with TRBD2. Germline V gene lookup returns CDR1 SGHNT and CDR2 YENEEA. J lost 3 bases, V lost 3 bases, and 17 bases had no gene match. The CDR3 runs 19 residues. The CDR3 DNA sequence: TGTGCCAGCAGCTTTTTGACCCAGCGTCCAAGGGAGGGCTACAATGAGCAGTTCTTC. Encoded protein: CASSFLTQRPREGYNEQFF.

This clonotype turned up a few times. V and J are TRBV27 and TRBJ2-2; 8 bases fit TRBD2. With 0 bases clipped from V and 1 base from J, the junction kept 4 bases outside the gene matches. Per germline, CDR1 MNHEY and CDR2 SMNVEV (reference sequence). This CDR3 is built from 17 residues. The CDR3 nucleotides are TGTGCCAGCAGTTTATCGAGCGGGGGCGTGAACACCGGGGAGCTGTTTTTT. Amino acid sequence: CASSLSSGGVNTGELFF.

This clonotype appeared many times. The rearrangement joins TRBV28 to TRBJ1-4; D gene uncertain. Trimming shortened V by 4 bases and J by 0 bases, and 12 bases separated the two germline ends. This CDR3 is built from 16 residues. The germline V gene encodes CDR1 MDHEN and CDR2 SYDVKM. CDR3 loop: CASSSPHSATNEKLFF. The CDR3 nucleotides are TGTGCCAGCAGTTCCCCCCACAGTGCAACTAATGAAAAACTGTTTTTT.

This clonotype was counted at least ten times. The V gene is TRBV7-2, the J gene TRBJ2-7; D possibly matches TRBD1 or TRBD2 (5 bases each). V was trimmed by 2 bases and J by 7 bases, leaving 9 bases between them. From germline, CDR1 is SGHTA and CDR2 FQGNSA. CDR3 length: 12 residues. The CDR3 region is CASSLIEGEQYF. In DNA, the CDR3 is TGTGCCAGCAGCTTAATAGAGGGGGAGCAGTACTTC.